The TCR beta chain described here comes from a study of blood T cell repertoires in COVID-19. Across the study: Both acute and convalescent COVID-19 samples were obtained from the United States, Italy and Spain.

This clone came up once. The CDR3 sequence is 13 residues long. With 4 bases removed from V and 4 bases from J, the gap between germline ends came to 10 bases. The germline gives CDR1 MNHEY, CDR2 SVGEGT. Grouping used clinical history reported by participants in a survey and questionnaire. A PCR-confirmed or clinician-diagnosed COVID-19 case had contacted exposed participants within 2 weeks of entry. Methods used by the authors: Amplification with reference gene primers provided the estimates of nucleated cell counts. Measured with immunoSEQ multiplex PCR; TCRdb has only the in-frame clones, and not every one. D and trimming come from the DNA, and the V and J calls and clone size come from that table. The table includes more than 300,000 clones, 90% to 95% detected once.

The chain combines TRBV6-2 or TRBV6-3 with TRBJ1-1, with D perhaps TRBD1 (5 bases). Sample: PBMCs or T cells enriched from blood (not recorded which). The source of this sequence is a woman in her twenties or thirties who had been exposed to COVID-19. CDR3 in amino acids: CASSWIQGTEAFF. In nucleotides, the CDR3 is TGTGCCAGCAGTTGGATTCAGGGCACTGAAGCTTTCTTT.